This entry features one T cell receptor beta chain sequence. Its antigen is currently unknown. These data originate in a study of T cell responses to AZD1222 COVID-19 vaccine. Overall study: Pooling was applied to second doses at about 4 or about 12 weeks. Study conclusions and caveats: Two AZD1222 doses significantly raised spike-specific TCR breadth and depth over controls. CD4 TCRs covered the whole spike, strongest at regions 160-218 and 743-854. It was only after the peak T cell response that any repertoires were sampled.

Germline lookup yields CDR1 MDHEN and CDR2 SYDVKM. With 10 bases removed from V and 5 bases from J, the gap between germline ends came to 22 bases. CDR3 length equals 15 residues. Produced via immunoSEQ multiplex PCR; TCRdb's table is partial and in-frame only. The data show roughly 150,000 clones, approximately 90% seen once. The V and J genes are TRBV28 and TRBJ2-3; D may correspond to TRBD1 or TRBD2 (5 bases each). This receptor was identified in an adult in good health. This sample comprised peripheral blood, obtained on day 0 of AZD1222 vaccination. In nucleotides, the CDR3 is TGTGCCACCGGAGCGTTGGACACCGGGAAAGATACGCAGTATTTT. It yields the protein CATGALDTGKDTQYF.